Listed here are 8 T cell receptor beta chains from one sample, sequenced in a study of identical twins. Using its own MiXCR run on the 5' RACE reads, TCRdb lists one record per CDR3 protein. The sample has nearly 650,000 distinct CDR3 sequences, 7.1% seen once. This same sample was also taken into another study, of yellow fever vaccine responses in identical twins.

The sample was PBMCs. The receptor set was obtained from a woman between 18 and 29 years old in good health.

The gene calls are TRBV12-3 or TRBV12-4 and TRBJ2-7; D is ambiguous. V lost 7 bases, J lost 1 base, and 11 bases lay in between. CDR3 length: 13 amino acids. The CDR3 region is CASTLGTSYEQYF. The CDR3 DNA is TGTGCCAGCACCCTGGGAACTTCCTACGAGCAGTACTTC.

A note on this clonotype: The junction does not match germline at one end; this may be a read error. The J gene is TRBJ1-6, the V gene TRBV20-1, with D hard to call. The CDR3 sequence is 16 residues long. The germline CDR1 and CDR2 sequences are DFQATT and SNEGSKA (reference sequence). Here the CDR3 reads CCARDLGSSYNSPLHF. The CDR3 DNA sequence: TGCTGTGCTAGAGATTTGGGTTCCTCCTATAATTCACCCCTCCACTTT.

The J gene is TRBJ2-2, the V gene TRBV5-1; TRBD2 is a possible D gene (5 bases). Germline V gene data show CDR1 as SGHRS and CDR2 as YFSETQ. V was clipped by 2 bases and J by 0 bases, with 8 bases between them. The CDR3 has 15 residues. CDR3 nucleotide sequence: TGCGCCAGCAGCTTCACTAGGGCGAACACCGGGGAGCTGTTTTTT. It codes for CASSFTRANTGELFF.

Only one count was recorded for this clonotype. This sequence joins TRBV7-6 and TRBJ2-1; TRBD2 matches at 8 bases. The V gene's germline CDR1 is SGHVS and CDR2 FNYEAQ. The CDR3 loop spans 15 amino acids. V lost 5 bases, J lost 7 bases, and 10 bases stayed unmatched. As DNA, the CDR3 is TGTGCCAGCAGCCGCAGCGGGAGTCGCGGGAATGAGCAGTTCTTC. The encoded protein is CASSRSGSRGNEQFF.

The chain joins TRBV19 to TRBJ2-1; 11 positions match TRBD2. Germline CDR1 LNHDA, CDR2 SQIVND (reference sequence). The V and J ends lost 0 bases and 7 bases, in that order; junction bases with no gene match: 5. This CDR3 comprises 16 residues. CDR3: CASSIDLAGGRNEQFF. CDR3 nucleotide sequence: TGTGCCAGTAGTATAGATTTAGCGGGAGGGCGGAATGAGCAGTTCTTC. The variable domain in full, with the rest retrieved from reference TRBV19 and TRBJ2-1, is DGGITQSPKYLFRKEGQNVTLSCEQNLNHDAMYWYRQDPGQGLRLIYYSQIVNDFQKGDIAEGYSVSREKKESFPLTVTSAQKNPTAFYLCASSIDLAGGRNEQFFGPGTRLTVL.

This clonotype was counted a few times. The chain is built from TRBV11-1 and TRBJ2-7, with 11 bases that match TRBD2. The CDR3 spans 19 residues. V gave up 5 bases and J gave up 6 bases; unmatched junction bases: 21. CDR1 is SGHAT, CDR2 FQDESV, per germline (reference sequence). CDR3 residues: CASSRINGLAGLTNSEQYF. The DNA for the CDR3 is TGTGCCAGCAGCCGAATAAACGGACTAGCGGGTCTCACCAACTCCGAGCAGTACTTC.

This clonotype was observed at least ten times. This chain uses TRBV7-2 with TRBJ2-1; D is possibly TRBD1 (6 bases). The CDR3 extends over 15 amino acids. Trimming left V 8 bases short and J 2 bases short, with 16 bases between. Per germline, CDR1 SGHTA and CDR2 FQGNSA. CDR3 loop: CASAQGFDAYNEQFF. CDR3 in DNA: TGTGCCAGCGCCCAGGGGTTCGACGCCTACAATGAGCAGTTCTTC.

The V call is TRBV5-1, the J call TRBJ2-1; 9 bases fit TRBD1. This CDR3 has 14 amino acids. Per the germline V gene, CDR1 is SGHRS and CDR2 is YFSETQ. V was pared by 4 bases and J by 5 bases, with 4 bases of the junction left unmatched. The CDR3 sequence: CASSTGGLDNEQFF. The CDR3 region has the DNA TGCGCCAGCAGCACAGGGGGCCTCGACAATGAGCAGTTCTTC.